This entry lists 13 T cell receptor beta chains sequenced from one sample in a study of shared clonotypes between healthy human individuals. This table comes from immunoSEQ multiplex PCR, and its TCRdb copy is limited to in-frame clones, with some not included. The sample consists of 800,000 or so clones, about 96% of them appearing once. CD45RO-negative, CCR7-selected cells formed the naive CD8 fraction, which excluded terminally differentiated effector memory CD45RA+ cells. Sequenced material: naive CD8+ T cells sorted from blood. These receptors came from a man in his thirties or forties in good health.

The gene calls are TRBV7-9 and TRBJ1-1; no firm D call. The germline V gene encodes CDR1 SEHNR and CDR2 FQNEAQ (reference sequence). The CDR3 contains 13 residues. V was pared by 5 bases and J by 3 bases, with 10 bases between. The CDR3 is CASSPRADTEAFF. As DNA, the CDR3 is TGTGCCAGCAGCCCACGGGCGGACACTGAAGCTTTCTTT.

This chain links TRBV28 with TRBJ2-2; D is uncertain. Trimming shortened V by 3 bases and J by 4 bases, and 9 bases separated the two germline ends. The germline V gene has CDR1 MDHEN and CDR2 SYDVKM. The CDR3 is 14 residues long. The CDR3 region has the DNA TGTGCCAGCAGTTTCCGTACAATCACCGGGGAGCTGTTTTTT. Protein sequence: CASSFRTITGELFF.

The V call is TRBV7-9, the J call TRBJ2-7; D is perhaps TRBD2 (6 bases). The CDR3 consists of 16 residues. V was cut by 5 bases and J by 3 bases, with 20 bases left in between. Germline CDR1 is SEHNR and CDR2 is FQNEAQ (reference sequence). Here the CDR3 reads CASSTHASETYYEQYF. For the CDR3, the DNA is TGTGCCAGCAGCACCCACGCTAGCGAGACCTACTACGAGCAGTACTTC.

The CDR3 here is CASSFAYEQYF. DNA of the CDR3: TGTGCCAGCAGCTTCGCCTACGAGCAGTACTTC. This chain links TRBV7-2 with TRBJ2-7; D is unresolved. V dropped 3 bases and J dropped 2 bases, with 2 bases sitting between them. Looked up from germline, CDR1 is SGHTA and CDR2 is FQGNSA. CDR3 length: 11 residues.

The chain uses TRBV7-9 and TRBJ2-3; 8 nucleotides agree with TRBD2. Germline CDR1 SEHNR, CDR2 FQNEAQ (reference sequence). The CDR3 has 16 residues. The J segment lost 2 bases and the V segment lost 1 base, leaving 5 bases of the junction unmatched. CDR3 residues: CASSLVVSGNTDTQYF. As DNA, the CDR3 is TGTGCCAGCAGCTTAGTCGTTAGCGGGAACACAGATACGCAGTATTTT.

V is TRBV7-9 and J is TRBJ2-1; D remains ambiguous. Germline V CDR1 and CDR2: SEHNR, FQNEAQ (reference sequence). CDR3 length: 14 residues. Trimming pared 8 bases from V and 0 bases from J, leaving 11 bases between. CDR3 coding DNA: TGTGCCAGCCAGGCGGAGAGCTCCTACAATGAGCAGTTCTTC. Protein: CASQAESSYNEQFF.

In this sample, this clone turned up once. The DNA for the CDR3 is TGTGCCAGTAGTTCGCCGGGACTAGCGGGAGATTATACGCAGTATTTT. The encoded protein is CASSSPGLAGDYTQYF. The chain links TRBV19 to TRBJ2-3, with 14 bases lining up with TRBD2. CDR3 size: 16 residues. Germline V gives CDR1 LNHDA, CDR2 SQIVND (reference sequence). The ends lost 5 bases at V and 7 bases at J; junction bases unmatched: 8.

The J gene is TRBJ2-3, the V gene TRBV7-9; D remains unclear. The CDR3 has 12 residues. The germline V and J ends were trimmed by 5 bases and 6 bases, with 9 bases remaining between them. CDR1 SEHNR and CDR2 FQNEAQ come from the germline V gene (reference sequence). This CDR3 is CASSLIRDTQYF. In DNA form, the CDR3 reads TGTGCCAGCAGCCTCATCCGGGATACGCAGTATTTT.

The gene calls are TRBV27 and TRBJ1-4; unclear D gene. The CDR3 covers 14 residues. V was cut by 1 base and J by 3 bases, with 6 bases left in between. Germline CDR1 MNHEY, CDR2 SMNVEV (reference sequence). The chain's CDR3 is CASSLFPANEKLFF. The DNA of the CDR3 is TGTGCCAGCAGTTTATTCCCAGCTAATGAAAAACTGTTTTTT.

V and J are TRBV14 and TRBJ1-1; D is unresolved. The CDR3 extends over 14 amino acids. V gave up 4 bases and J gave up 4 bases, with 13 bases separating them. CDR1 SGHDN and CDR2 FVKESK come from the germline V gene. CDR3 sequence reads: CASSPIVGSTEAFF. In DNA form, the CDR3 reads TGTGCCAGCAGCCCTATAGTGGGGAGCACTGAAGCTTTCTTT.

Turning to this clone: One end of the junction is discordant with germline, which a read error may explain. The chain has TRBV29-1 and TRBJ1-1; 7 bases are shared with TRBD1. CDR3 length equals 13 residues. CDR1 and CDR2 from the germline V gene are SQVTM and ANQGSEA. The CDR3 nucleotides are TGCAGCGCTGGGGACAGCGACGACTCTGAGGCTTTCTTT. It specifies CSAGDSDDSEAFF.

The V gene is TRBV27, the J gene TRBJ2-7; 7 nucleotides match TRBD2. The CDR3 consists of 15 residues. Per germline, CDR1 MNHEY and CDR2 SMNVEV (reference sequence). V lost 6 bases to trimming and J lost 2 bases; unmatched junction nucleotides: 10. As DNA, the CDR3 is TGTGCCAGCAGCACGTCCTGGGCGGGGGCCTACGAGCAGTACTTC. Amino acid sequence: CASSTSWAGAYEQYF.

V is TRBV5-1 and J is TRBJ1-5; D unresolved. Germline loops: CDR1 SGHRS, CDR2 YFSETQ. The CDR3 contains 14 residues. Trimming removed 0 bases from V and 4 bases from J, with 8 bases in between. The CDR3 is CASSLERANQPQHF. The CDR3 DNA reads TGCGCCAGCAGCTTGGAGAGAGCGAATCAGCCCCAGCATTTT.